Each of the 8 T cell receptor beta chains below was sequenced from the same sample in a study of tumor-infiltrating lymphocytes in primary liver carcinoma. Synthesis of TCR beta cDNA was carried out from about 540 ng total RNA with a constant-region primer. Modified slightly, ARM-PCR produced TCR beta libraries over three nested multiplex PCR rounds. Amplification in the first two PCR rounds was performed using TRBV1-TRBV30 forward primers and a C-beta reverse primer for 10 cycles each. TCRdb processed the multiplex PCR reads anew with MiXCR; each CDR3 protein has one entry. The sample includes 90,000 to 150,000 distinct CDR3 sequences, approximately 68% of them seen just once. From unsorted bulk tissue weighing about 20-32 mg, DNA and RNA were co-extracted. Material for sequencing was tumor-adjacent normal liver tissue. The receptors derive from a woman aged 55-70 years with primary liver carcinoma and hepatitis B virus infection.

As regards this clonotype: It may be a read error: a sequence one base away is much more abundant. The chain is built from TRBV2 and TRBJ1-2, with unresolved D. The germline V gene has CDR1 SNHLY and CDR2 FYNNEI. The length of the CDR3 is 12 residues. CDR3 sequence reads: CASSGAGYGCTF. For the CDR3, the DNA is TGTGCCAGCAGTGGGGCAGGTTATGGCTGCACCTTC.

CDR3 DNA sequence: TGTGCCAGCAGCCCACTAGGGACATATCAGGAGACCCAGTACTTC. This codes for CASSPLGTYQETQYF. The chain links TRBV28 to TRBJ2-5; D is perhaps TRBD1 (6 bases). CDR1 is MDHEN and CDR2 is SYDVKM in the germline V gene. Trimming shortened V by 6 bases and J by 5 bases, and 19 bases separated the two germline ends. The CDR3 covers 15 residues.

This clonotype was counted many times. The genes are TRBV6-6 and TRBJ1-5, with D perhaps matching TRBD1 (5 bases). The CDR3 extends over 17 amino acids. With 1 base removed from V and 1 base from J, the gap between germline ends came to 14 bases. Looked up from germline, CDR1 is MNHNY and CDR2 is SVGAGI (reference sequence). The CDR3 DNA is TGTGCCAGCAGTTACTTTACGCACTGGGGGAGCAATCAGCCCCAGCATTTT. Translated: CASSYFTHWGSNQPQHF.

With respect to this clonotype: Compared with germline, one end of the junction differs, possibly owing to a read error. This chain links TRBV10-3 with TRBJ2-6, with TRBD1 identical over 9 bases. This CDR3 is 17 amino acids long. CDR1 is ENHRY and CDR2 is SYGVKD in the germline V gene. The CDR3 nucleotides are TGTACCATCAGGGGGACAGGGAACGGCCCTGGGGCCAACGTCGTGACTTTC. Its protein product is CTIRGTGNGPGANVVTF.

In the case of this clonotype: A read error may explain this, as a much larger clone is one base away. The chain links TRBV5-1 to TRBJ2-1, with 8 nucleotides matching TRBD2. Germline CDR1 SGHRS, CDR2 YFSETQ. The CDR3 runs to 14 residues. V dropped 5 bases and J dropped 4; count of bases not matched to a gene: 5. CDR3 sequence (DNA): TGCGCCAGCAGAGCTAGCGGGTCATACAATGAGCAGTTCTTC. It is translated as CASRASGSYNEQFF. Drawing the rest from reference TRBV5-1 and TRBJ2-1, the complete variable domain is KAGVTQTPRYLIKTRGQQVTLSCSPISGHRSVSWYQQTPGQGLQFLFEYFSETQRNKGNFPGRFSGRQFSNSRSEMNVSTLELGDSALYLCASRASGSYNEQFFGPGTRLTVL.

This chain joins TRBV12-3 or TRBV12-4 and TRBJ1-5; 9 positions match TRBD1. The CDR3 totals 14 residues. With V trimmed by 3 bases and J by 7 bases, 4 bases remained unmatched. The CDR3 region is CASSLATGGQPQHF. CDR3 coding DNA: TGTGCCAGCAGTTTGGCAACAGGGGGCCAGCCCCAGCATTTT.

About this clonotype itself: It is likely a read error, because the conserved phenylalanine at the end of the CDR3 is missing. The rearrangement links TRBV4-1 to TRBJ2-1, with D perhaps matching TRBD2 (5 bases). Germline V gene sequence: CDR1 MGHRA, CDR2 YSYEKL. This CDR3 spans 15 amino acids. The CDR3 reads CASSQAEGSYNEQFT. The DNA for the CDR3 is TGCGCCAGCAGTCAAGCCGAGGGCTCCTACAATGAGCAGTTCACC.

Turning to this clonotype: With a much larger clone just one base away, this may be a read error. This chain uses TRBV7-8 with TRBJ2-1; D might be TRBD2 (6 bases). Germline V gene sequence: CDR1 SGHVS, CDR2 FQNEAQ. V lost 8 bases to trimming and J lost 8 bases, with 22 bases between them. The CDR3 is 15 residues long. DNA of the CDR3: TGTGCCAGCGGCGGGGCGCGGGCGGGGTCCTATGAGCAGTTCTTC. Its protein product is CASGGARAGSYEQFF.